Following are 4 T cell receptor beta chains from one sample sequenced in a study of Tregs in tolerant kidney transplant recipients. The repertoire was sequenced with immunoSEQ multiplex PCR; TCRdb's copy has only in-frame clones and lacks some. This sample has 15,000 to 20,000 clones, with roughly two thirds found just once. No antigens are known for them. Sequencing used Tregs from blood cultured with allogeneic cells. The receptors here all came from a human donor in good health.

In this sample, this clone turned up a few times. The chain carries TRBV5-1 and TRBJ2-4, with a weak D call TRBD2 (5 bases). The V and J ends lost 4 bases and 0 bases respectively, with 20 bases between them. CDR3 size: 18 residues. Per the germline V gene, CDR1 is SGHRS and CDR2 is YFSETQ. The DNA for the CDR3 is TGCGCCAGCAGCACGGGAAGCGGTTCAGGAGTAGCCAAAAACATTCAGTACTTC. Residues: CASSTGSGSGVAKNIQYF.

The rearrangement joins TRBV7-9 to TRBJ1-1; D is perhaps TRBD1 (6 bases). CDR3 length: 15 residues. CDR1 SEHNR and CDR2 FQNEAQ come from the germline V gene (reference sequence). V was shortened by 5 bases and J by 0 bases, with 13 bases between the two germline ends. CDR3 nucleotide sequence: TGTGCCAGCAGCAACGGACAGTTCCTGAACACTGAAGCTTTCTTT. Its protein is CASSNGQFLNTEAFF. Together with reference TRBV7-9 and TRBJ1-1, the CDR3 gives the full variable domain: DTGVSQNPRHKITKRGQNVTFRCDPISEHNRLYWYRQTLGQGPEFLTYFQNEAQLEKSRLLSDRFSAERPKGSFSTLEIQRTEQGDSAMYLCASSNGQFLNTEAFFGQGTRLTVV.

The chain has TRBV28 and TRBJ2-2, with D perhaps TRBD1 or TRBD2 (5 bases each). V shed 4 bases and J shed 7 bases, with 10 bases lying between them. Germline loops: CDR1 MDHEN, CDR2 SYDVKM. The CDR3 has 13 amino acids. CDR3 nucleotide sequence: TGTGCCAGCAGTTCCGGGGCGAGCGGGGAGCTGTTTTTT. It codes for CASSSGASGELFF.

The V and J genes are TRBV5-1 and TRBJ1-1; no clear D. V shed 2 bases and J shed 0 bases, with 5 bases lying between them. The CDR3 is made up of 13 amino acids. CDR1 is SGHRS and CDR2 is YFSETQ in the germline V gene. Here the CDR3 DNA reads TGCGCCAGCAGCTTTTGGCTGAACACTGAAGCTTTCTTT. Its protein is CASSFWLNTEAFF.